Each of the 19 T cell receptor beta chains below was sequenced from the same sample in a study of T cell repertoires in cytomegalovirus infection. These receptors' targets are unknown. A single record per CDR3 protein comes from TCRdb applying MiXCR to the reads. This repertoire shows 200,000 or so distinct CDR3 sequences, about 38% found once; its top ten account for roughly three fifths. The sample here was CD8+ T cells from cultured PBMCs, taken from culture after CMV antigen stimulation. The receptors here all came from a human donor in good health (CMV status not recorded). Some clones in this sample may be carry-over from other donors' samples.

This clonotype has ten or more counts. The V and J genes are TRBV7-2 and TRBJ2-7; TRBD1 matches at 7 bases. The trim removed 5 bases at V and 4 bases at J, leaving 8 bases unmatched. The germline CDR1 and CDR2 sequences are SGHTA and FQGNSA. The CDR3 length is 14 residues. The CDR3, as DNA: TGTGCCAGCAGCAAAAGGACAGGTCTATACGAGCAGTACTTC. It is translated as CASSKRTGLYEQYF. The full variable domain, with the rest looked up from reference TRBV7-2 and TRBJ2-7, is GAGVSQSPSNKVTEKGKDVELRCDPISGHTALYWYRQSLGQGLEFLIYFQGNSAPDKSGLPSDRFSAERTGGSVSTLTIQRTQQEDSAVYLCASSKRTGLYEQYFGPGTRLTVT.

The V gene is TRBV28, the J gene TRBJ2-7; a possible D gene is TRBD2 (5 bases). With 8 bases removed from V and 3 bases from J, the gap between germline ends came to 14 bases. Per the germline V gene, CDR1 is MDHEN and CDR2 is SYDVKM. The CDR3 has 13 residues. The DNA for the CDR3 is TGTGCCAGCGATCGGGGTGAGGGCTACGAGCAGTACTTC. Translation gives CASDRGEGYEQYF.

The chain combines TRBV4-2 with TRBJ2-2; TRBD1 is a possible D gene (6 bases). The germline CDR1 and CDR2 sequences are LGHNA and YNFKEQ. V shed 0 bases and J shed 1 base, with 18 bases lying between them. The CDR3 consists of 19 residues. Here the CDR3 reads CASSQDQDSYTRNTGELFF. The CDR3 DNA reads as TGTGCCAGCAGCCAAGATCAGGACAGCTATACAAGGAACACCGGGGAGCTGTTTTTT.

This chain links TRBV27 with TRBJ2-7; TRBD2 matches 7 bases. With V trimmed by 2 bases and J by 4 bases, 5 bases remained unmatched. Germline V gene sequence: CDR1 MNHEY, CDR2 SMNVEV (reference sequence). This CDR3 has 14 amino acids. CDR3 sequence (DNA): TGTGCCAGCAGTTTAAATGCGGGAGCTTACGAGCAGTACTTC. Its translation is CASSLNAGAYEQYF.

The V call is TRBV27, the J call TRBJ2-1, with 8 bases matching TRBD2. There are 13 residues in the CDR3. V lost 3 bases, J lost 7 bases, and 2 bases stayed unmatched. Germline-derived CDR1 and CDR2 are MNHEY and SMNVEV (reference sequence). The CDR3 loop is CASSLTSENEQFF. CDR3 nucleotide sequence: TGTGCCAGCAGTTTGACTAGCGAGAATGAGCAGTTCTTC.

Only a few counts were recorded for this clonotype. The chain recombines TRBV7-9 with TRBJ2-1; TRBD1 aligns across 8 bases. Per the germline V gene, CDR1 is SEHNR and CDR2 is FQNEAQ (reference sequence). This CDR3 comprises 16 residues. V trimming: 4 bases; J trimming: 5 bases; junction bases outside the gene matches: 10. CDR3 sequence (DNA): TGTGCCAGCAGCTCTCCTCCGGACAGGGACAACAATGAGCAGTTCTTC. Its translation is CASSSPPDRDNNEQFF.

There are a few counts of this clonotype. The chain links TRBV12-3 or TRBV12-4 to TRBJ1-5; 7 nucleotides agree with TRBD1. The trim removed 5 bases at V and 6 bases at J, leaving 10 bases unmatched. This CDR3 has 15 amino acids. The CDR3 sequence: CASSIRTSGGQPQHF. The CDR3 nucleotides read TGTGCCAGCAGTATCCGGACCTCAGGGGGTCAGCCCCAGCATTTT.

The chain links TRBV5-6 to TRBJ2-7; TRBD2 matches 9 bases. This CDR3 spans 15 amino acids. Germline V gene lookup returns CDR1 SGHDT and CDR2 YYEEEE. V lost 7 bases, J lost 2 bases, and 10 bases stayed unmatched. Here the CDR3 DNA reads TGTGCCAGCTCCCCGGGGGGCGGGGGGGCCTACGAGCAGTACTTC. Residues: CASSPGGGGAYEQYF.

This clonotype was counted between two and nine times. Written as DNA, the CDR3 is TGTGCCAGCAGTCCCTCCTCATACCCCACAGATACGCAGTATTTT. This codes for CASSPSSYPTDTQYF. This chain connects TRBV28 to TRBJ2-3; D not resolved. This CDR3 is 15 amino acids long. Per germline, CDR1 MDHEN and CDR2 SYDVKM. The ends were cut back, 5 bases at V and 2 bases at J, with 14 bases in the middle. Supplemented by reference TRBV28 and TRBJ2-3, the full variable domain reads DVKVTQSSRYLVKRTGEKVFLECVQDMDHENMFWYRQDPGLGLRLIYFSYDVKMKEKGDIPEGYSVSREKKERFSLILESASTNQTSMYLCASSPSSYPTDTQYFGPGTRLTVL.

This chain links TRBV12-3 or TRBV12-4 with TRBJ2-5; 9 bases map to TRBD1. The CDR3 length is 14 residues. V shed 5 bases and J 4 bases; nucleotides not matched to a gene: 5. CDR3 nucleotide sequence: TGTGCCAGCAGTAAACAGGGGGCTGGAGAGACCCAGTACTTC. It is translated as CASSKQGAGETQYF.

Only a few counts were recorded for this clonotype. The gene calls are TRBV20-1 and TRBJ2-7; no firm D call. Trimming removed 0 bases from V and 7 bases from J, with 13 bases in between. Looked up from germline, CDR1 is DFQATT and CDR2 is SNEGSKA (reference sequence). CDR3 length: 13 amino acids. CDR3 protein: CSARDPVPVEQYF. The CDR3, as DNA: TGCAGTGCTAGAGATCCCGTCCCGGTGGAGCAGTACTTC.

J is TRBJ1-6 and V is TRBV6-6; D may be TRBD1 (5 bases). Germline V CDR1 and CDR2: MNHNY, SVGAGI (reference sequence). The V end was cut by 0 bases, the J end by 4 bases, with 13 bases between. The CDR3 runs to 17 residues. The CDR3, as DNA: TGTGCCAGCAGTTACTCGGACATCGGAGCTTATAATTCACCCCTCCACTTT. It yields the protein CASSYSDIGAYNSPLHF.

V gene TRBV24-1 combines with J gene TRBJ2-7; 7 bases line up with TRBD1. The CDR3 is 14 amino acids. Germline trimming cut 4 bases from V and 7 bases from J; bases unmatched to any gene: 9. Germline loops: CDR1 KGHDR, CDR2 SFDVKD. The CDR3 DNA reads TGTGCCACCAGTGACCCTAACAGGGGAGAGGAGCAGTACTTC. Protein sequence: CATSDPNRGEEQYF.

CDR3 loop: CASSVRSGSYNEQFF. The CDR3 region has the DNA TGTGCCAGCAGTGTTCGGTCAGGCTCCTACAATGAGCAGTTCTTC. The chain links TRBV27 to TRBJ2-1; the D is unclear. V was shortened by 5 bases and J by 0 bases, with 11 bases between the two germline ends. The CDR3 loop spans 15 amino acids. CDR1 MNHEY and CDR2 SMNVEV come from the germline V gene (reference sequence).

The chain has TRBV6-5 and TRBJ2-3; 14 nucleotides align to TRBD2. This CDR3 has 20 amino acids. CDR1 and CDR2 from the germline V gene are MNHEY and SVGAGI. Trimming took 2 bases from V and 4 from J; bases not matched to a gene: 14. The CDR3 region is CASSYKDGRRGLAGADTQYF. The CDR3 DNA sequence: TGTGCCAGCAGTTACAAGGACGGCCGCCGGGGACTAGCGGGAGCAGATACGCAGTATTTT.

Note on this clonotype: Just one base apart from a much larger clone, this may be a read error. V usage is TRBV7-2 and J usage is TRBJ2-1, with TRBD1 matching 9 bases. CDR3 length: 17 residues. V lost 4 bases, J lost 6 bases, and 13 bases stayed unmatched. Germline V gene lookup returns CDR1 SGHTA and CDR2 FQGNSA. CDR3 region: CTSSSGQGLGPGNEQFF. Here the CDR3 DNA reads TGTACCAGCAGCTCGGGACAGGGCCTTGGACCAGGCAATGAGCAGTTCTTC.

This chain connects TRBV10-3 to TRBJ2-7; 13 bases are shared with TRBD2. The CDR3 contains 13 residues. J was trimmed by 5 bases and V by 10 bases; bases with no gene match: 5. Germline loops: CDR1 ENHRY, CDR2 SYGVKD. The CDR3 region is CATTSGGANEQYF. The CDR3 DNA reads TGTGCCACCACTAGCGGGGGGGCCAACGAGCAGTACTTC.

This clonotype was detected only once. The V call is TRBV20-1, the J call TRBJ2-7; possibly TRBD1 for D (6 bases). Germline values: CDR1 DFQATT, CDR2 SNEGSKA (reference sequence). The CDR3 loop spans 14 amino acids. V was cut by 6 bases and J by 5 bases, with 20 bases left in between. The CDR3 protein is CSARAGEAIDEQYF. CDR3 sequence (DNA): TGCAGTGCCAGGGCAGGGGAAGCTATCGACGAGCAGTACTTC.

The CDR3 coding sequence is TGTGCCAGCAAGGAAGACTCCTACGAGCAGTACTTC. It encodes CASKEDSYEQYF. The rearrangement joins TRBV2 to TRBJ2-7; D gene unclear. Per the germline V gene, CDR1 is SNHLY and CDR2 is FYNNEI. V was shortened by 7 bases and J by 0 bases, with 7 bases between the two germline ends. The CDR3 totals 12 residues.